The 7 T cell receptor beta chains given below trace back to one sample, sequenced in a study of T cells in Graves' hyperthyroidism and ophthalmopathy. RNA transcripts gave rise to amplified TCR beta CDR3 regions. The HTBI primer set served for first-round RT-PCR of the TCR CDR3. One entry per CDR3 protein results from TCRdb running MiXCR on the multiplex PCR reads. The table includes about half a million distinct CDR3 sequences, approximately 25% detected once. The sequencing sample was made of blood. These TCRs come from a woman in her twenties or thirties with Graves' ophthalmopathy.

The CDR3 region has the DNA TGTGCCAGCAGTTACAGTAGGAAAGAGACCCAGTACTTC. Amino acids: CASSYSRKETQYF. This chain joins TRBV6-5 and TRBJ2-5; D is unresolved. The CDR3 sequence is 13 residues long. Per the germline V gene, CDR1 is MNHEY and CDR2 is SVGAGI. V dropped 2 bases and J dropped 3 bases, with 7 bases sitting between them.

In its sample, this clonotype was seen many times. The chain couples TRBV7-2 to TRBJ1-2; D is ambiguous. Per the germline V gene, CDR1 is SGHTA and CDR2 is FQGNSA. This CDR3 has 15 amino acids. The V gene lost 6 bases and the J gene lost 1 base, with 15 bases spanning the gap. The CDR3 here is CASRTHWEVNYGYTF. The CDR3 DNA reads TGTGCCAGCAGGACGCACTGGGAGGTTAACTATGGCTACACCTTC.

This clonotype was seen a few times. The V and J genes are TRBV7-8 and TRBJ2-1, with a tentative D call TRBD1 (6 bases). Germline CDR1 is SGHVS and CDR2 is FQNEAQ. The V gene lost 1 base and the J gene lost 8 bases, with 15 bases spanning the gap. This CDR3 has 15 residues. This CDR3 reads CASSLEGLRGDEQFF. DNA for the CDR3: TGTGCCAGCAGCTTAGAGGGGCTCAGGGGCGATGAGCAGTTCTTC. Full variable domain (outside the CDR3, taken from reference TRBV7-8 and TRBJ2-1): GAGVSQSPRYKVAKRGQDVALRCDPISGHVSLFWYQQALGQGPEFLTYFQNEAQLDKSGLPSDRFFAERPEGSVSTLKIQRTQQEDSAVYLCASSLEGLRGDEQFFGPGTRLTVL.

At least ten counts were recorded for this clonotype. The chain recombines TRBV6-5 with TRBJ1-2; D might be TRBD1 (5 bases). The CDR3 sequence is 14 residues long. The ends were cut back, 1 base at V and 3 bases at J, with 9 bases in the middle. Germline V lookup: CDR1 MNHEY, CDR2 SVGAGI. The CDR3 bases are TGTGCCAGCAGTTACTTGGGACTTGACTATGGCTACACCTTC. Translating gives CASSYLGLDYGYTF.

This clonotype was counted many times. This rearrangement joins TRBV25-1 to TRBJ1-3, with D perhaps matching TRBD1 (5 bases). The V and J ends lost 3 bases and 2 bases respectively, with 11 bases between them. Germline values: CDR1 MGHDK, CDR2 SYGVNS. The CDR3 covers 15 residues. CDR3 coding DNA: TGTGCCAGCAGTGACTGGGACGTTCCTGGAAACACCATATATTTT. Protein product: CASSDWDVPGNTIYF.

This clonotype was seen many times. The chain is built from TRBV6-1 and TRBJ2-5; 10 nucleotides agree with TRBD1. J gave up 5 bases and V 6 bases, and 9 bases lay outside the gene matches. The germline V gene has CDR1 MNHNS and CDR2 SASEGT. CDR3 length: 15 residues. The CDR3 nucleotides read TGTGCCAGCAGACCCGGGACAGGGGATAGGGAGACCCAGTACTTC. Its protein product is CASRPGTGDRETQYF.

This clonotype has only a few counts. V and J are TRBV5-5 and TRBJ2-6, with D perhaps being TRBD1 or TRBD2 (5 bases each). The germline CDR1 and CDR2 sequences are SGHKS and YYEKEE (reference sequence). The CDR3 runs to 16 residues. Trimming shortened V by 4 bases and J by 0 bases, and 11 bases separated the two germline ends. The CDR3 DNA sequence: TGTGCCAGCAGCAGAGGGGTCGACTCTGGGGCCAACGTCCTGACTTTC. Amino acid sequence: CASSRGVDSGANVLTF.